One and the same sample provided the 9 T cell receptor beta chains below, sequenced in a study of blood T cell repertoires in COVID-19. The protocol was immunoSEQ multiplex PCR, while the TCRdb copy is restricted to in-frame clones and leaves out a portion. The sample contains about 220,000 clones, roughly 84% of which appear only once. What was sequenced was peripheral blood. These receptors came from a woman aged 60-70 years with acute or convalescent COVID-19.

J is TRBJ2-7 and V is TRBV27; D possibly corresponds to TRBD1 (6 bases). Germline values: CDR1 MNHEY, CDR2 SMNVEV (reference sequence). This CDR3 comprises 14 residues. Trimming took 4 bases from V and 5 from J, leaving 15 bases between them. The CDR3 sequence: CASSSRDTLDEQYF. CDR3 in DNA: TGTGCCAGCAGTTCCCGGGACACCTTGGACGAGCAGTACTTC.

This chain connects TRBV9 to TRBJ2-7; TRBD1 matches at 7 bases. V shed 2 bases and J 3 bases; nucleotides not matched to a gene: 11. CDR3 length: 16 amino acids. Germline-derived CDR1 and CDR2 are SGDLS and YYNGEE. The CDR3 nucleotides read TGTGCCAGCAGCGTTGGACCGGCAGGGGGAATCTACGAGCAGTACTTC. Translated: CASSVGPAGGIYEQYF.

The chain is built from TRBV5-4 and TRBJ2-1; perhaps TRBD2 as D (7 bases). V was pared by 5 bases and J by 4 bases, with 19 bases between. Germline V gene sequence: CDR1 SGHNT, CDR2 YYREEE (reference sequence). The CDR3 loop spans 16 amino acids. As DNA, the CDR3 is TGTGCCAGCAGATTTGCCGGGGGGCCGGGGTACAATGAGCAGTTCTTC. Protein product: CASRFAGGPGYNEQFF.

J is TRBJ2-7 and V is TRBV9, with TRBD1 as a possible D gene (6 bases). The CDR3 consists of 14 residues. The V and J ends lost 4 bases and 2 bases respectively, with 13 bases between them. Germline CDR1 and CDR2: SGDLS and YYNGEE. This CDR3 is CASSLTGNTYEQYF. Written as DNA, the CDR3 is TGTGCCAGCAGCCTAACAGGGAACACCTACGAGCAGTACTTC.

About this clone itself: Distinct nucleotide sequences in the sample also encode this CDR3. The genes are TRBV5-1 and TRBJ1-3, with D possibly matching TRBD1 (5 bases). V was trimmed by 0 bases and J by 0 bases, leaving 10 bases between them. This CDR3 is 16 amino acids long. Germline V gene lookup returns CDR1 SGHRS and CDR2 YFSETQ. The CDR3 nucleotides are TGCGCCAGCAGCTTGGCCGGGGGTACCTCTGGAAACACCATATATTTT. Protein sequence: CASSLAGGTSGNTIYF.

The rearrangement joins TRBV19 to TRBJ1-1, with D uncertain. Germline CDR1 reads LNHDA; CDR2 reads SQIVND (reference sequence). CDR3 length: 14 amino acids. V lost 5 bases and J 4 bases, leaving 14 bases between the germline ends. CDR3 bases: TGTGCCAGTAGTTCGCGACCGGGGAGCACTGAAGCTTTCTTT. This gives the protein CASSSRPGSTEAFF. Full variable domain (outside the CDR3, taken from reference TRBV19 and TRBJ1-1): DGGITQSPKYLFRKEGQNVTLSCEQNLNHDAMYWYRQDPGQGLRLIYYSQIVNDFQKGDIAEGYSVSREKKESFPLTVTSAQKNPTAFYLCASSSRPGSTEAFFGQGTRLTVV.

The rearrangement joins TRBV3-1 (or the pseudogene TRBV3-2) to TRBJ2-5; D might be TRBD1 (5 bases). The CDR3 is 15 residues long. V shed 1 base and J shed 4 bases, with 13 bases lying between them. Germline CDR1 reads LGHDT; CDR2 reads YNNKEL (reference sequence). The CDR3 sequence is CASSQGGAVSETQYF. The CDR3 region has the DNA TGTGCCAGCAGCCAAGGGGGCGCGGTTTCAGAGACCCAGTACTTC.

The J gene is TRBJ1-1, the V gene TRBV21-1; the D call TRBD1 from the table was never checked on the DNA. TRBV21-1 is a recognized pseudogene. The CDR3 is made up of 15 amino acids. The CDR3 region has the DNA TGTGCCAGCAGTTCAGGGGTTTGGGGAGACACTGAAGCTTTCTTT. Residues: CASSSGVWGDTEAFF.

This sequence joins TRBV7-9 and TRBJ1-1, with 9 bases that match TRBD1. Germline CDR1 and CDR2: SEHNR and FQNEAQ (reference sequence). The CDR3 totals 15 residues. V was pared by 4 bases and J by 2 bases, with 5 bases of the junction left unmatched. CDR3 sequence reads: CASSSRQGVNTEAFF. CDR3 in DNA: TGTGCCAGCAGCTCCCGACAGGGGGTTAACACTGAAGCTTTCTTT.